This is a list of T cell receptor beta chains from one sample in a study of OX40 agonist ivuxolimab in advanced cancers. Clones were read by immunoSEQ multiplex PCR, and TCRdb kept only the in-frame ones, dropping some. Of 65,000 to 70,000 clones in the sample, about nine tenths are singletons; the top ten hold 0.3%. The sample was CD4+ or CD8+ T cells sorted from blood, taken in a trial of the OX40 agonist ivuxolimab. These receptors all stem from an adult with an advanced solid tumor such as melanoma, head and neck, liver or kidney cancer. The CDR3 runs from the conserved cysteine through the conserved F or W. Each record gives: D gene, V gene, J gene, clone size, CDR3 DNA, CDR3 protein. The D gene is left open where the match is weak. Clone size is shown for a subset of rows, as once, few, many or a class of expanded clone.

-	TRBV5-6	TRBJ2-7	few	TGTGCCAGCAGCTTGGTAGCCCGAATAGGAGAGCAGTACTTC	CASSLVARIGEQYF
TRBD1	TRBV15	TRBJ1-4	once	TGTGCCACCAGCAGCCACGGACAGGGCGAAAAACTGTTTTTT	CATSSHGQGEKLFF
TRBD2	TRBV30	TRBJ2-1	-	TGTGCCTGGACCCATAGCGGGCCCTCCTACAATGAGCAGTTCTTC	CAWTHSGPSYNEQFF
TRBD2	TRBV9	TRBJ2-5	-	TGTGCCAGCAGCGTAGTGGTAGGAGCGGGGAACCAAGAGACCCAGTACTTC	CASSVVVGAGNQETQYF
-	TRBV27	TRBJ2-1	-	TGTGCCAGCAGTTTCTCGCACATGAGCTCCTACAATGAGCAGTTCTTC	CASSFSHMSSYNEQFF
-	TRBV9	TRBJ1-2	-	TGTGCCAGCAGGGGGAGTGGGTCTTGGGGCTACACCTTC	CASRGSGSWGYTF
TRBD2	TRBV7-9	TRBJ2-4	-	TGTGCCAGCAGCTTCGGACTAGCGGGAGGGCCACAAAACATTCAGTACTTC	CASSFGLAGGPQNIQYF
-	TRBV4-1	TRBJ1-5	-	TGCGCCAGCAGCCAAGATTGGAGGGGTAGCAATCAGCCCCAGCATTTT	CASSQDWRGSNQPQHF
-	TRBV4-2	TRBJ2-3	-	TGTGCCAGCAGCCAAGGGGGGGCGGATTGGGCAGATACGCAGTATTTT	CASSQGGADWADTQYF
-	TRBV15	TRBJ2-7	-	TGTGCCACCAGCAGAGAGAGAAGGGGGTCCAGCGGGTTCTACGAGCAGTACTTC	CATSRERRGSSGFYEQYF
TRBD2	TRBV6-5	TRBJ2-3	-	TGTGCCAGCAGTGGGGCTAGCGGGCAGTATTTT	CASSGASGQYF